The T cell receptor beta chain described here comes from a study of T-cell reconstitution after alpha-beta-depleted transplantation in children. Study results and caveats: Counts and diversity of T cells one year after transplant came mostly from newly produced T cells. At around two months after transplant, the alpha-beta T cells were reportedly derived from several hundred expanded clones that came from non-depleted graft cells. Diversity of TCRbeta at day 60 was high in some patients, arising from surviving recipient T cells and thymic progenitors.

Unique molecular identifiers were incorporated during preparation of the TCRbeta library. TCRdb reanalysed the PCR reads using MiXCR and keeps one entry per CDR3 protein. The table records around 270,000 distinct CDR3 sequences, almost 8% of them present only once. CDR1 SGHTA and CDR2 FQGNSA come from the germline V gene. The CDR3 loop spans 16 amino acids. V shed 2 bases and J shed 7 bases, with 18 bases lying between them. With respect to this clonotype: Its antigen is as yet unknown.

The chain couples TRBV7-2 to TRBJ2-4; D is perhaps TRBD1 (5 bases). The clonotype originates from a female patient between 2 and 15 years old who had a stem cell transplant for Fanconi anemia, so the T cells may come from the graft donor. The sample in question was peripheral blood, obtained 360 days after TCRalphabeta/CD19-depleted stem cell transplant. CDR3 sequence reads: CASSLLAAGQLNIQYF. The CDR3 DNA sequence: TGTGCCAGCAGCTTATTGGCGGCAGGGCAACTGAACATTCAGTACTTC.